This T cell receptor beta chain emerged from a study of CD8 T cells in ankylosing spondylitis. Per germline, CDR1 DFQATT and CDR2 SNEGSKA (reference sequence). With 6 bases removed from V and 1 base from J, the gap between germline ends came to 10 bases. The CDR3 spans 13 residues. This clonotype has just a few counts. The target antigen is unknown. General study results and limits: Blood of patients with ankylosing spondylitis appeared to be characterized by a TCR beta motif of roughly eight highly homologous variants. Reportedly, significant enrichment of disease-linked clones occurred in matched ankylosing spondylitis synovial fluid. Those disease-linked clones were CD8+; they were also relatively rare in peripheral blood. Past research had described some motif variants in reactive arthritis synovial fluid and blood.

Quantitative molecular-barcoded 5'-RACE generated the TCR beta libraries. TCRdb re-derived calls from the 5' RACE reads in MiXCR, one entry per CDR3 protein. The sample shows 700,000 or so distinct CDR3 sequences, 15% to 20% of them seen only once. Sequenced input: blood, either unsorted or a sorted T cell fraction (not recorded which). The TCR was taken from a male donor with ankylosing spondylitis. This rearrangement joins TRBV20-1 to TRBJ1-3; D is unclear. The DNA for the CDR3 is TGCAGTGCCCTGGCCCCGTCTGGAAACACCATATATTTT. Protein product: CSALAPSGNTIYF.